This T cell receptor (beta chain) was retrieved from a study of blood T cells in healthy people across ages. Overall study context: The template switching approach captured approximately one barcoded beta molecule for every two T cells.

Researchers report isolating at least 6.5 million PBMCs per sample. Primed by a sample-barcoded 5' primer and a J-beta primer mix, a second PCR proceeded for about 7 to 11 cycles. TCRdb fed the 5' RACE reads into MiXCR, producing one record per CDR3 protein. Among approximately 790,000 distinct CDR3 sequences, 55% to 65% were seen once, and the ten largest hold roughly 26%. As to this clonotype: Its target is unknown.

The CDR3 length is 15 residues. The V end was cut by 7 bases, the J end by 0 bases, with 15 bases between. Study-wide results and caveats: Older age went with lower TCR beta diversity per million T cells, in a roughly linear way. It was not known whether donors were CMV positive (a possible confounder of expanded clonotype changes).

This TCR derives from a man aged 30 to 45 in good health. The rearrangement uses TRBV12-3 or TRBV12-4 and TRBJ1-2; D not resolved. Source material: blood. This CDR3 reads CASNQQSSANYGYTF. The CDR3 DNA follows: TGTGCCAGCAATCAACAAAGTTCAGCTAACTATGGCTACACCTTC.